This T cell receptor beta chain was identified during a study of blood T cell repertoires in COVID-19. V shed 4 bases and J shed 9 bases, with 16 bases lying between them. CDR1 is SGHNT and CDR2 is YYREEE in the germline V gene (reference sequence). The CDR3 length is 13 residues. Grouping used clinical history reported by participants in a survey and questionnaire. Donors in Cohort 3 counted as recovered after two negative PCRs, clearance, or symptom resolution. Sequenced by immunoSEQ multiplex PCR; TCRdb stores in-frame clones only, minus some. This table has about 160,000 clones, under 90% appearing once.

The source is a woman aged 55-69 years who had recovered from COVID-19. This chain links TRBV5-4 with TRBJ2-5; D possibly corresponds to TRBD2 (5 bases). The sample taken for sequencing was PBMCs or T cells enriched from blood (not recorded which). The CDR3 loop reads CASSLHGDGAQYF. The CDR3 DNA reads as TGTGCCAGCAGCCTCCACGGTGACGGGGCCCAGTACTTC.